This TCR beta chain was sequenced during a study of blood T cell repertoires in COVID-19. Study at large: The United States, Italy and Spain were the sources of the acute and convalescent COVID-19 samples.

This CDR3 has 17 amino acids. Germline V CDR1 and CDR2: PRHDT, FYEKMQ (reference sequence). V gave up 4 bases and J gave up 3 bases, with 21 bases separating them. Only in-frame clones appear in the TCRdb table, and some are missing; sequencing was by immunoSEQ multiplex PCR. The sample contains about 160,000 clones, around nine tenths of which appear only once. Input material: peripheral blood. The TCR comes from a man in his fifties or sixties with active or convalescent COVID-19. The gene calls are TRBV13 and TRBJ1-1, with TRBD1 as a possible D gene (6 bases). DNA for the CDR3: TGTGCCAGCAGCTCCTTCTCTAAACAGGGATGGGACACTGAAGCTTTCTTT. It translates to CASSSFSKQGWDTEAFF.